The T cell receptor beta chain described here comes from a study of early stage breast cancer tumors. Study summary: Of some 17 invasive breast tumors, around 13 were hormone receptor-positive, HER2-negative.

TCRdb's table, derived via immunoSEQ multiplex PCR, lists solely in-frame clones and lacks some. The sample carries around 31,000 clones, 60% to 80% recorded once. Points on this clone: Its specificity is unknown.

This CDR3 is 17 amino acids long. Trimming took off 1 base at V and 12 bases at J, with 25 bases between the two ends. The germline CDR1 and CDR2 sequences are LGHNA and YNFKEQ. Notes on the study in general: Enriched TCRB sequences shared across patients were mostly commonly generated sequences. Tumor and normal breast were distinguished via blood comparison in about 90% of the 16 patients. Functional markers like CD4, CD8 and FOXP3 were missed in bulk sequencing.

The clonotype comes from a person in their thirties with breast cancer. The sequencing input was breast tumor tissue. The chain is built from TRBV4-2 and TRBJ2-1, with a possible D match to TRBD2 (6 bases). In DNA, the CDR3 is TGTGCCAGCAGCCAAGCCGGGGGAGAACCCGAATCTCGTAGGCAGTTCTTC. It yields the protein CASSQAGGEPESRRQFF.